The clone carrying this T cell receptor (beta chain) came up once. These data belong to a study of blood T cell repertoires in COVID-19. The CDR3 runs 15 residues. Looked up from germline, CDR1 is SGHRS and CDR2 is YFSETQ. Trimming pared 4 bases from V and 0 bases from J, leaving 14 bases between. The protocol was immunoSEQ multiplex PCR, while the TCRdb copy is restricted to in-frame clones and leaves out a portion. The sample consists of 250,000 to 300,000 clones, 80% to 90% of them appearing once. Sample: peripheral blood. V usage is TRBV5-1 and J usage is TRBJ2-7, with D perhaps TRBD1 (7 bases). The TCR sequence derives from a man aged 80 or over with acute or convalescent COVID-19. The CDR3: CASSGGTAISYEQYF. In DNA form, the CDR3 reads TGCGCCAGCAGCGGCGGGACAGCAATCTCCTACGAGCAGTACTTC.